This T cell receptor (beta chain) was recovered during a study of T cells in Graves' hyperthyroidism and ophthalmopathy. Amplified TCR beta CDR3 regions derived from RNA transcripts. Initially, a first-round RT-PCR of the TCR CDR3 employed the HTBI primer set. TCRdb reprocessed the multiplex PCR reads with MiXCR, giving one entry per CDR3 protein. This sample has a few hundred thousand distinct CDR3 sequences, with roughly 25% found just once. V was pared by 6 bases and J by 0 bases, with 12 bases between. The CDR3 totals 15 residues. Germline-derived CDR1 and CDR2 are MNHNS and SASEGT. Overall study results and limits: Most thyroid clonotypes expanded above 0.001 were also detected in blood. The model predicted ophthalmopathy a median approximately six months before onset.

Graves' hyperthyroidism was deemed stable absent ophthalmopathy progression within 18 months. Patients showing uncontrolled infection, other autoimmune disease, pregnancy or lactation were ineligible. This clonotype was counted a few times. The target antigen is unknown. Sequencing was carried out using blood. The receptor's source is a man in his fifties or sixties with Graves' hyperthyroidism. The chain has TRBV6-1 and TRBJ2-1; D might be TRBD1 (6 bases). CDR3 nucleotides: TGTGCCAGCAGCACCGACAGGAGCTCCTACAATGAGCAGTTCTTC. Amino acid sequence: CASSTDRSSYNEQFF.